This T cell receptor (beta chain) appears in the sequencing data of a study of CD8 T cells in Susac syndrome. The CDR3 is 16 amino acids. Germline V gene sequence: CDR1 DFQATT, CDR2 SNEGSKA (reference sequence). The RNA, about 0.45 to 1 ug, was put through reverse transcription using random hexamers. One entry per CDR3 protein results from TCRdb running MiXCR on the immunoSEQ multiplex PCR reads. In the table there are 80,000 or so distinct CDR3 sequences, about 93% of which are singletons. Points on this clonotype: Germline and junction disagree at one end, which may indicate a read error.

This receptor was taken from a human donor with Susac syndrome. The source material was CD4+ T cells from PBMCs. The chain combines TRBV20-1 with TRBJ2-7, with D perhaps TRBD2 (5 bases). Written as DNA, the CDR3 is TGCAGTGCCTCGGGGTCCCGGGGATTACTCTCCCACGAGCAGTACTTC. Amino acids: CSASGSRGLLSHEQYF.